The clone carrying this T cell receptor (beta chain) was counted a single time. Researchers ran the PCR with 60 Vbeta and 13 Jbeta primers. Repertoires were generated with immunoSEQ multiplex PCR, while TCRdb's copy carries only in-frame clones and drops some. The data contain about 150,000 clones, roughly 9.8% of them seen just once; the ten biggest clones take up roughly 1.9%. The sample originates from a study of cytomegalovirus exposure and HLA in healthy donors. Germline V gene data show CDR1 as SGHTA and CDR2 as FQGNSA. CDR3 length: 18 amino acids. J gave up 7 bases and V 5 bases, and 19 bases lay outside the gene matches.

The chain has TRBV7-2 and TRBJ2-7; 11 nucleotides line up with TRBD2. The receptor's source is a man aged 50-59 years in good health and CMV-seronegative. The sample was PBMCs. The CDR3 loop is CASSPAGVAGGLGGEQYF. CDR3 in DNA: TGTGCCAGCAGCCCAGCGGGAGTAGCGGGGGGGCTGGGTGGGGAGCAGTACTTC.